This TCR beta chain was identified in a study of blood T cell repertoires in COVID-19. Losses at the gene ends were 6 bases for V and 4 bases for J; bases not matched to a gene: 8. CDR3 length: 16 residues. In germline, CDR1 is WSHSY, CDR2 SAAADI. Data came from immunoSEQ multiplex PCR; TCRdb stores just in-frame clones and leaves some out. The table lists about 24,000 clones, 86% of them singletons. Sequencing used peripheral blood. The chain is built from TRBV10-2 and TRBJ2-5, with 13 nucleotides matching TRBD2. The TCR was taken from a man aged 45-65 years with active COVID-19. The CDR3 region has the DNA TGCGCCAGCAGCCCCACTAGCGGGGGGGCCCCAGAGACCCAGTACTTC. Translation gives CASSPTSGGAPETQYF.